What follows are 9 T cell receptor beta chains derived from one specimen sequenced in a study of blood T cell repertoires in COVID-19. Some clones are missing from TCRdb's copy, which holds only in-frame ones; the method was immunoSEQ multiplex PCR. The sample consists of a few hundred thousand clones, approximately 89% of them appearing once. The sequenced material came from peripheral blood. Source of these receptors: a woman aged 25-40 years who had recovered from COVID-19.

This chain links TRBV7-2 with TRBJ1-1; D not resolved. CDR3 size: 12 residues. Germline-derived CDR1 and CDR2 are SGHTA and FQGNSA. Trimming cost V 2 bases and J 11 bases, with 12 bases left between them. The CDR3: CASSLISSWAFF. CDR3 bases: TGTGCCAGCAGCTTAATATCGAGTTGGGCTTTCTTT.

The sample holds a few counts of this clone. The V gene is TRBV29-1, the J gene TRBJ1-1; D might be TRBD1 (6 bases). CDR1 and CDR2 (germline): SQVTM, ANQGSEA. The CDR3 sequence is 14 residues long. V was clipped by 5 bases and J by 5 bases, with 18 bases between them. CDR3 region: CSVYSGALGTEAFF. The DNA of the CDR3 is TGCAGCGTTTACTCAGGGGCCCTGGGGACTGAAGCTTTCTTT. The full variable domain, completed using reference TRBV29-1 and TRBJ1-1, is SAVISQKPSRDICQRGTSLTIQCQVDSQVTMMFWYRQQPGQSLTLIATANQGSEATYESGFVIDKFPISRPNLTFSTLTVSNMSPEDSSIYLCSVYSGALGTEAFFGQGTRLTVV.

The chain employs TRBV30 and TRBJ1-5; a possible D gene is TRBD1 (5 bases). CDR3 length: 19 amino acids. In germline, CDR1 is GTSNPN, CDR2 SVGIG (reference sequence). Trimming left V 0 bases short and J 0 bases short, with 21 bases between. The CDR3 coding sequence is TGTGCCTGGAGTGTGGGGGGTCTTAAAATACATAATAGCAATCAGCCCCAGCATTTT. It is translated as CAWSVGGLKIHNSNQPQHF.

This chain links TRBV4-3 with TRBJ1-2; 9 bases agree with TRBD1. Germline V gene sequence: CDR1 LGHNA, CDR2 YSLEER. The CDR3 loop spans 15 amino acids. V lost 4 bases to trimming and J lost 3 bases; unmatched junction nucleotides: 6. The CDR3 DNA sequence: TGCGCCAGCAGCCGTATTACAGGGGGCGACTATGGCTACACCTTC. This encodes CASSRITGGDYGYTF.

This clone has a handful of counts. The V gene is TRBV28, the J gene TRBJ1-3, with TRBD1 matching over 9 bases. The germline V gene encodes CDR1 MDHEN and CDR2 SYDVKM. The V gene end was trimmed by 5 bases and the J gene end by 1 base; junction bases not matched to a gene: 6. This CDR3 has 16 amino acids. The CDR3 DNA reads as TGTGCCAGCAGTAGGACAGGGGCCAAGTCTGGAAACACCATATATTTT. Protein product: CASSRTGAKSGNTIYF.

Concerning this clone itself: The sample contains more than one DNA sequence encoding this CDR3. This sequence joins TRBV5-1 and TRBJ1-1; 10 bases match TRBD1. With 3 bases clipped from V and 5 bases from J, the junction kept 4 bases outside the gene matches. Germline assignment: CDR1 SGHRS and CDR2 YFSETQ. The CDR3 runs 14 residues. CDR3 in amino acids: CASSWGQGRTEAFF. The CDR3 nucleotides are TGCGCCAGCAGCTGGGGACAGGGGAGGACTGAAGCTTTCTTT.

To note about this clone: Distinct nucleotide sequences in the sample also encode this CDR3. The chain has TRBV12-3 or TRBV12-4 and TRBJ1-6, with D maybe TRBD1 (5 bases). This CDR3 is 13 amino acids long. V was pared by 1 base and J by 10 bases, with 8 bases between. The CDR3 loop is CASSLGGGSPLHF. In nucleotides, the CDR3 is TGTGCCAGCAGTTTAGGGGGGGGATCACCCCTCCACTTT.

This clone was detected only once. The chain links TRBV14 to TRBJ2-3; TRBD2 is a possible D gene (7 bases). Per germline, CDR1 SGHDN and CDR2 FVKESK. The CDR3 totals 15 residues. Trimming pared 4 bases from V and 6 bases from J, leaving 17 bases between. CDR3 in DNA: TGTGCCAGCAGCCCCGGAGGGGGGGGCTTTGATACGCAGTATTTT. This sequence encodes CASSPGGGGFDTQYF.

A few counts support this clone. The gene calls are TRBV7-9 and TRBJ1-6, with 10 bases aligning to TRBD1. J gave up 4 bases and V 6 bases, and 6 bases lay outside the gene matches. Germline values: CDR1 SEHNR, CDR2 FQNEAQ (reference sequence). This CDR3 region has 16 residues. CDR3 loop: CASSGDRGFYNSPLHF. The CDR3 bases are TGTGCCAGCAGTGGGGACAGGGGCTTTTATAATTCACCCCTCCACTTT.